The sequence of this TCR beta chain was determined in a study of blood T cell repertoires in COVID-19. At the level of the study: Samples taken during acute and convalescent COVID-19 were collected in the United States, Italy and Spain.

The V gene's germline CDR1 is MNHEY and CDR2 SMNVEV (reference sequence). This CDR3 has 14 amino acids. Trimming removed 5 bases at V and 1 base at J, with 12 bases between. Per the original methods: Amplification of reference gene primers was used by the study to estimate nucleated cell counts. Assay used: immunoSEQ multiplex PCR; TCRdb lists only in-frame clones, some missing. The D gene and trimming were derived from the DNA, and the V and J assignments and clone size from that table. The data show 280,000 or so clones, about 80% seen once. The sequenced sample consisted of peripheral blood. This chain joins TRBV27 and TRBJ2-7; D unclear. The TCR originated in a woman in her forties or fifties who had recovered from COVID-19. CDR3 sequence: CASSPRYDSYEQYF. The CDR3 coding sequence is TGTGCCAGCAGTCCCCGGTACGATTCCTACGAGCAGTACTTC.